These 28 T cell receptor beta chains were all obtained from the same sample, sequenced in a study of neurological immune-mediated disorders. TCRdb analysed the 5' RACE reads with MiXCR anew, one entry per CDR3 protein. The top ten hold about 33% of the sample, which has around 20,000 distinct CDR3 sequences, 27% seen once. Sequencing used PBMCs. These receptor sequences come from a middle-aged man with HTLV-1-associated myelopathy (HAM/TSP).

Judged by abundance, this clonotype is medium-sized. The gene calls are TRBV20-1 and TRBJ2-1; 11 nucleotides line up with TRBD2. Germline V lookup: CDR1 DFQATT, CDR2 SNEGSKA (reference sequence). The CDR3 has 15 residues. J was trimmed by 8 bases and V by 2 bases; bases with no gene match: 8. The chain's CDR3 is CSARKLAGVGDEQFF. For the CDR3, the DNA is TGCAGTGCTAGAAAACTAGCGGGAGTAGGCGATGAGCAGTTCTTC.

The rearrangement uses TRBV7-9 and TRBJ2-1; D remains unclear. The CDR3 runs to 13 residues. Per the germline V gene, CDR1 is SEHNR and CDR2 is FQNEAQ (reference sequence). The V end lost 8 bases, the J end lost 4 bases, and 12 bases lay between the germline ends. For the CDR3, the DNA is TGTGCCAGCGACCGGAACCCATACAATGAGCAGTTCTTC. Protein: CASDRNPYNEQFF. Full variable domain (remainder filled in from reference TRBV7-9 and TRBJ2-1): DTGVSQNPRHKITKRGQNVTFRCDPISEHNRLYWYRQTLGQGPEFLTYFQNEAQLEKSRLLSDRFSAERPKGSFSTLEIQRTEQGDSAMYLCASDRNPYNEQFFGPGTRLTVL.

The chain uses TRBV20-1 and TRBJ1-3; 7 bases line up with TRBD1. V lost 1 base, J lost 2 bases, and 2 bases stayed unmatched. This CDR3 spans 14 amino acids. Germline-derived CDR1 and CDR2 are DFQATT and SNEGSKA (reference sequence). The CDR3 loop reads CSARGDRAGNTIYF. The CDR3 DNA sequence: TGCAGTGCTAGAGGAGACAGGGCTGGAAACACCATATATTTT.

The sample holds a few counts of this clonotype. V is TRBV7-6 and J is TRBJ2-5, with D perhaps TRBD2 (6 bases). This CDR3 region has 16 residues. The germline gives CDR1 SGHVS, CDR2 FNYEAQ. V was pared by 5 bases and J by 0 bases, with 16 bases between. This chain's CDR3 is CASSPLSGQNQETQYF. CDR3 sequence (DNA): TGTGCCAGCAGCCCCCTAAGCGGGCAGAACCAAGAGACCCAGTACTTC.

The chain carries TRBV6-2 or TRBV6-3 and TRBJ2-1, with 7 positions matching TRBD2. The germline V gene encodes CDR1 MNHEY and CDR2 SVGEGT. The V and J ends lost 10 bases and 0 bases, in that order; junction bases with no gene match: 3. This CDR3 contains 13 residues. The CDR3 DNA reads TGTGCCACCGGGACTAACTCCTACAATGAGCAGTTCTTC. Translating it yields CATGTNSYNEQFF.

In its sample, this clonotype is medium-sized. The CDR3 reads CASSPRGGGTYNEQFF. For the CDR3, the DNA is TGTGCCAGCAGCCCCCGCGGGGGTGGAACCTACAATGAGCAGTTCTTC. V gene TRBV7-9 combines with J gene TRBJ2-1; 7 positions match TRBD2. V shed 5 bases, J shed 2 bases, and the junction held 9 bases outside the gene matches. Germline lookup yields CDR1 SEHNR and CDR2 FQNEAQ (reference sequence). This CDR3 region has 16 residues. Together with reference TRBV7-9 and TRBJ2-1, the CDR3 gives the full variable domain: DTGVSQNPRHKITKRGQNVTFRCDPISEHNRLYWYRQTLGQGPEFLTYFQNEAQLEKSRLLSDRFSAERPKGSFSTLEIQRTEQGDSAMYLCASSPRGGGTYNEQFFGPGTRLTVL.

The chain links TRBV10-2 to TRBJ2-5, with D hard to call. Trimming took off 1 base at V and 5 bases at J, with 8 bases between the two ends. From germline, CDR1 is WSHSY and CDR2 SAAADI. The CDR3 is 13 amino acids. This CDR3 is CASSELPRETQYF. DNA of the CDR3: TGCGCCAGCAGTGAGTTGCCCCGGGAGACCCAGTACTTC.

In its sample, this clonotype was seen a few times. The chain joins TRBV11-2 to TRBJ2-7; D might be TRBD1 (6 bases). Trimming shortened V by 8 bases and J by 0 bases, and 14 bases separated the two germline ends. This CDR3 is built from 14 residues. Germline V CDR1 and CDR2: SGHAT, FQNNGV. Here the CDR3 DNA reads TGTGCCAGCGGCCCTAGGACAGTCTCCTACGAGCAGTACTTC. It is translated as CASGPRTVSYEQYF.

Here the CDR3 reads CASSYPLAGDYEQYF. The DNA of the CDR3 is TGTGCCAGCAGTTACCCACTAGCGGGAGATTACGAGCAGTACTTC. This chain links TRBV6-6 with TRBJ2-7, with 11 positions matching TRBD2. V was pared by 2 bases and J by 4 bases, with 4 bases of the junction left unmatched. Germline lookup yields CDR1 MNHNY and CDR2 SVGAGI (reference sequence). This CDR3 is built from 15 residues.

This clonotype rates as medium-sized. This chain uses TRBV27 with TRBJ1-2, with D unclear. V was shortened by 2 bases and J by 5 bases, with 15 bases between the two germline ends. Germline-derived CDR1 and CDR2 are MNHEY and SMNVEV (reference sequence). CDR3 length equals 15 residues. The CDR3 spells CASSLAPTGFYGYTF. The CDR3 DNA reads TGTGCCAGCAGTTTAGCGCCAACGGGGTTTTATGGCTACACCTTC.

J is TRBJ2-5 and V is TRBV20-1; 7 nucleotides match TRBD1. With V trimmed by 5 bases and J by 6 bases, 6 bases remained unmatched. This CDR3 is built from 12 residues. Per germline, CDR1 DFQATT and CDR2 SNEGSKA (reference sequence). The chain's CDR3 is CSALGTVQTQYF. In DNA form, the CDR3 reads TGCAGTGCTCTAGGGACAGTCCAGACCCAGTACTTC.

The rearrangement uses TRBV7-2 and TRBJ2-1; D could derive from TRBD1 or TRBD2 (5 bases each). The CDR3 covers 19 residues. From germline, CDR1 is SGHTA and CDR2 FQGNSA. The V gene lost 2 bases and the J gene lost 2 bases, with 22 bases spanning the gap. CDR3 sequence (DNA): TGTGCCAGCAGCTTATCCGATATGGGACGTCTCTGGACCTACAATGAGCAGTTCTTC. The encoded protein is CASSLSDMGRLWTYNEQFF.

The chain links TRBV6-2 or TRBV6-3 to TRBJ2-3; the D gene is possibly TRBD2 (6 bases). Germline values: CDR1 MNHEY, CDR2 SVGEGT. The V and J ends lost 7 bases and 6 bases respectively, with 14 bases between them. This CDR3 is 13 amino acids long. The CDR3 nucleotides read TGTGCCAGCAACCCTCGGAGCGGGGATACGCAGTATTTT. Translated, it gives CASNPRSGDTQYF.

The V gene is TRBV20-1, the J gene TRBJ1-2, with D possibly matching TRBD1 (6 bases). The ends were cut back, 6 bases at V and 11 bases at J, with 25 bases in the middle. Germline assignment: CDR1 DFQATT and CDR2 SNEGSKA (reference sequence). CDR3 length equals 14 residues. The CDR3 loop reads CSAPPGQSGGLYTF. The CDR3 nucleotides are TGCAGTGCCCCACCTGGACAGAGCGGGGGGTTATACACCTTC.

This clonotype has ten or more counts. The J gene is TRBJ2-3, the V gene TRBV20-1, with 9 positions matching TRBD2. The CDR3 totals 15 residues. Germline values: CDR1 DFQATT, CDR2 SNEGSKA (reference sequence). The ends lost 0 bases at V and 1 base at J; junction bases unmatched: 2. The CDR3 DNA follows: TGCAGTGCTAGAGATGCGGGGGGGGGCACAGATACGCAGTATTTT. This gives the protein CSARDAGGGTDTQYF.

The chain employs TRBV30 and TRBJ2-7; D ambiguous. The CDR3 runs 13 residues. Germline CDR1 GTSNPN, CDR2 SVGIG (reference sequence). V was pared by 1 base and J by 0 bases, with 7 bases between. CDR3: CAWSAAVSYEQYF. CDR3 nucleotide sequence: TGTGCCTGGAGTGCGGCTGTCTCCTACGAGCAGTACTTC.

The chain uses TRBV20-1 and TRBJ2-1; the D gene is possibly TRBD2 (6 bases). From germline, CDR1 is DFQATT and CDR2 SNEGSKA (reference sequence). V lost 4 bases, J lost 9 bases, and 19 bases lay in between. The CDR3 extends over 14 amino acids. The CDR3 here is CSAMVAISGREQFF. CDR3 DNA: TGCAGTGCTATGGTGGCGATCAGCGGGCGTGAGCAGTTCTTC.

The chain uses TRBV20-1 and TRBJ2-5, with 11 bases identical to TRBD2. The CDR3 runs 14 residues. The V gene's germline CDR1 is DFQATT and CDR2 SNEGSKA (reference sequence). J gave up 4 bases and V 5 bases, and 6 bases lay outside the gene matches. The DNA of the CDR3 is TGCAGTGCTGTAGCGGGAGGGAATGGAGAGACCCAGTACTTC. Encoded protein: CSAVAGGNGETQYF.

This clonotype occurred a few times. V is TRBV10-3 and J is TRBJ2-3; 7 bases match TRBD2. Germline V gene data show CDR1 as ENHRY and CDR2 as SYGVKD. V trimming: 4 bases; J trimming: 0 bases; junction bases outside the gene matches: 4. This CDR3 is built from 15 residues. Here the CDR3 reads CAISAQRGSTDTQYF. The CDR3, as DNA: TGTGCCATCAGTGCCCAGCGGGGTAGCACAGATACGCAGTATTTT.

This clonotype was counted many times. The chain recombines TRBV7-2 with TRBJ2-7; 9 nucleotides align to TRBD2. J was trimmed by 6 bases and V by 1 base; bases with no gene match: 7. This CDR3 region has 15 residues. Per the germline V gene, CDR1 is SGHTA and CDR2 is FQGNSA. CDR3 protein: CASSLDNSGSREQYF. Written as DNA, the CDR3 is TGTGCCAGCAGCTTAGATAATAGCGGGAGTCGCGAGCAGTACTTC. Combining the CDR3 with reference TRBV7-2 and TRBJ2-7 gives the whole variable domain GAGVSQSPSNKVTEKGKDVELRCDPISGHTALYWYRQSLGQGLEFLIYFQGNSAPDKSGLPSDRFSAERTGGSVSTLTIQRTQQEDSAVYLCASSLDNSGSREQYFGPGTRLTVT.

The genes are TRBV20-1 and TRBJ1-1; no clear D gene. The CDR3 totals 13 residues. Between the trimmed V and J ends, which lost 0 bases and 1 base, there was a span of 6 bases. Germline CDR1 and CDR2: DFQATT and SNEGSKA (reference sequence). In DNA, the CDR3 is TGCAGTGCTAGAGAGACACCGAACACTGAAGCTTTCTTT. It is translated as CSARETPNTEAFF.

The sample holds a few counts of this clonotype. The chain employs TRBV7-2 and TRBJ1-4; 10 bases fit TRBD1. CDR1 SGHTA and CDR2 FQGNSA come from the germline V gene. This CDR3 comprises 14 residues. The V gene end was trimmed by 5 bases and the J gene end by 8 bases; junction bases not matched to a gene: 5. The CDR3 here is CASSRQGAREKLFF. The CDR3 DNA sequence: TGTGCCAGCAGCAGACAGGGGGCGAGAGAAAAACTGTTTTTT.

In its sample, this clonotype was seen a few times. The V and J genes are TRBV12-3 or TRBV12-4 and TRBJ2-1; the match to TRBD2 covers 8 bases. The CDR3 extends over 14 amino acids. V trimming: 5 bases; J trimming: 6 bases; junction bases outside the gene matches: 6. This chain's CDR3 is CASSRGGRVNEQFF. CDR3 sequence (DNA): TGTGCCAGCAGTCGGGGGGGCAGGGTCAATGAGCAGTTCTTC.

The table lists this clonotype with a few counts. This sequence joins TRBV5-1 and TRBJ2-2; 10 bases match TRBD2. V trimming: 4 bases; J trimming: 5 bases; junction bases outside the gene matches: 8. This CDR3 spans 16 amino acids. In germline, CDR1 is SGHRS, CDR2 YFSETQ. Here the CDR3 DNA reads TGCGCCAGCAGCCTAAACCCAGCGGGGGGGACCGGGGAGCTGTTTTTT. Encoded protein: CASSLNPAGGTGELFF.

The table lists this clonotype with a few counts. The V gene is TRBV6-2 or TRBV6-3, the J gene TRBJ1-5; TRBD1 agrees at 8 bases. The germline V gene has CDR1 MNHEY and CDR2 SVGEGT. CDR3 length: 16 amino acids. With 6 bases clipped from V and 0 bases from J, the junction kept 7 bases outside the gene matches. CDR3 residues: CASRYRQGLSNQPQHF. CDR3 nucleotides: TGTGCCAGCAGATACCGACAGGGGCTTAGCAATCAGCCCCAGCATTTT.

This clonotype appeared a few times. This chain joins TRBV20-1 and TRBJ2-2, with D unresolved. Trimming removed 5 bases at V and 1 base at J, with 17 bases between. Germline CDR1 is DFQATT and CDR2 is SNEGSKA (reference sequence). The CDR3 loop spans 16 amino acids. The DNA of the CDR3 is TGCAGTGCTTCGGTGTTCACGTTCGGGAACACCGGGGAGCTGTTTTTT. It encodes CSASVFTFGNTGELFF.

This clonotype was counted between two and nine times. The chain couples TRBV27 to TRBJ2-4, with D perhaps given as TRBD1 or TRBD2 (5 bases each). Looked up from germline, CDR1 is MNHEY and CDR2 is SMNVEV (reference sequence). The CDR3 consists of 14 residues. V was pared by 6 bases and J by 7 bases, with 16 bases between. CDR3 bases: TGTGCCAGCAGCTCCAGAGGGACGGGGAACATTCAGTACTTC. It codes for CASSSRGTGNIQYF.

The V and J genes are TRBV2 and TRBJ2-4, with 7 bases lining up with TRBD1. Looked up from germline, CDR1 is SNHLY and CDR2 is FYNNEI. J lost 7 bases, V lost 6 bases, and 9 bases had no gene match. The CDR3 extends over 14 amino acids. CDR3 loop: CASSGDRAGNIQYF. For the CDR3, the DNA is TGTGCCAGCAGCGGAGACAGGGCGGGCAACATTCAGTACTTC.